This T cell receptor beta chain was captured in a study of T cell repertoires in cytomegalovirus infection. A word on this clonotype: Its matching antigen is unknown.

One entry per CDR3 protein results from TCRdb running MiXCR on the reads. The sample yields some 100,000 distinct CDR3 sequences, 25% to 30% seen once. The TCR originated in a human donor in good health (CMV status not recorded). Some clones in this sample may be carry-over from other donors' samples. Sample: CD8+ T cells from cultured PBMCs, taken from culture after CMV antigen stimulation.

Here the CDR3 DNA reads TGTGCCAGCAGCTTATTGGGCGAGACTAGCAACCGCAATGAGCAGTTCTTC. It encodes CASSLLGETSNRNEQFF. The chain recombines TRBV7-7 with TRBJ2-1; 7 nucleotides agree with TRBD2. Germline CDR1 SSHAT, CDR2 FNYEAQ (reference sequence). V gave up 2 bases and J gave up 6 bases; unmatched junction bases: 13. This CDR3 has 17 residues.